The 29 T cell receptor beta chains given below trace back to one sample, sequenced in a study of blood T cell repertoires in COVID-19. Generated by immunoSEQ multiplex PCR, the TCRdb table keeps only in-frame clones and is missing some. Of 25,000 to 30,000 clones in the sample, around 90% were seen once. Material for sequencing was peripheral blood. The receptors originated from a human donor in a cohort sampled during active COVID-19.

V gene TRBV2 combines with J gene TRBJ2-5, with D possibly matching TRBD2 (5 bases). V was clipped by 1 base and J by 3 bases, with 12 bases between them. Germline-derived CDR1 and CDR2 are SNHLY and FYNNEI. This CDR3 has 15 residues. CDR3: CASSEVLALKETQYF. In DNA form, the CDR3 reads TGTGCCAGCAGTGAAGTGCTAGCATTAAAAGAGACCCAGTACTTC.

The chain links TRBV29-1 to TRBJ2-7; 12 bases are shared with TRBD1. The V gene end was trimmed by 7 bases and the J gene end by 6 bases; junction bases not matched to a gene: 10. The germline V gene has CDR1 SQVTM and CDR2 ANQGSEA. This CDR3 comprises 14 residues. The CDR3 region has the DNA TGCAGCGCGGAGGAAGGGACAGGGGGCGGCGAGCAGTACTTC. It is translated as CSAEEGTGGGEQYF.

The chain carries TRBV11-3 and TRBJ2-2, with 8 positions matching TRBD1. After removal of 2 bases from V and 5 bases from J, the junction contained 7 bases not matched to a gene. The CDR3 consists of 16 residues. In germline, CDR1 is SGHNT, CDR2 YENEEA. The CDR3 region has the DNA TGTGCCAGCAGCTTATTTTGGACAGGGACGACCGGGGAGCTGTTTTTT. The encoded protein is CASSLFWTGTTGELFF.

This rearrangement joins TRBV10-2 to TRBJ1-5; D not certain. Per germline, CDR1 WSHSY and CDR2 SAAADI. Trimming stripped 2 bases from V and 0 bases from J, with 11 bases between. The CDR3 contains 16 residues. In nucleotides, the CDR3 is TGCGCCAGCAGTGAGGGCCAATCATATAGCAATCAGCCCCAGCATTTT. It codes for CASSEGQSYSNQPQHF.

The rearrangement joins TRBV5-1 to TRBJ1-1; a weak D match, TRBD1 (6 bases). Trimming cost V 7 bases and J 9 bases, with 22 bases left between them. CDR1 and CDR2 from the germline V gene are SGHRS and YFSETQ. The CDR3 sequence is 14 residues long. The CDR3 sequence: CASGEGGAGEKAFF. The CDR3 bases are TGCGCCAGCGGGGAGGGGGGCGCCGGCGAGAAAGCTTTCTTT.

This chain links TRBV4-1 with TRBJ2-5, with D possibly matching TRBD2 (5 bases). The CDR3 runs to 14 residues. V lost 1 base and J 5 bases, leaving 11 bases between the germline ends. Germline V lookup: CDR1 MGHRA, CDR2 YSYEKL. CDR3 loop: CASSQVGVKETQYF. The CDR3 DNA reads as TGCGCCAGCAGCCAAGTCGGGGTTAAGGAGACCCAGTACTTC.

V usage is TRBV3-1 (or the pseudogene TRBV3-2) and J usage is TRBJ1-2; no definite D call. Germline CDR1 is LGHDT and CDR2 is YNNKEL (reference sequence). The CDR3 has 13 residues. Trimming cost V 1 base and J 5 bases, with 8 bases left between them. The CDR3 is CASSQARLYGYTF. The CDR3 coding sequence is TGTGCCAGCAGCCAAGCTAGGTTGTATGGCTACACCTTC.

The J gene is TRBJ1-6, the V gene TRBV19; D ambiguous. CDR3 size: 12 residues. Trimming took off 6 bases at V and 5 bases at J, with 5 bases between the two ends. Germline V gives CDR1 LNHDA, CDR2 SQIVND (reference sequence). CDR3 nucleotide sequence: TGTGCCAGTAGCCCTCATAATTCACCCCTCCACTTT. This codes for CASSPHNSPLHF.

CDR3 sequence reads: CAWSGGTGPLGKGSPLHF. The CDR3, as DNA: TGTGCCTGGAGTGGAGGGACAGGGCCCTTGGGGAAAGGTTCACCCCTCCACTTT. The chain recombines TRBV30 with TRBJ1-6, with 9 nucleotides matching TRBD1. Germline CDR1 is GTSNPN and CDR2 is SVGIG (reference sequence). The length of the CDR3 is 18 residues. With 1 base clipped from V and 9 bases from J, the junction kept 16 bases outside the gene matches.

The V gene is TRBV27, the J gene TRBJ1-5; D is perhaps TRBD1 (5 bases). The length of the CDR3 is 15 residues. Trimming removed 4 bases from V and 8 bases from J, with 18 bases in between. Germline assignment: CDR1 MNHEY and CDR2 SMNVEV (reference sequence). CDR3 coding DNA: TGTGCCAGCAGTTCTTCCCGGGGGATAAGCGAGCCCCAGCATTTT. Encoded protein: CASSSSRGISEPQHF.

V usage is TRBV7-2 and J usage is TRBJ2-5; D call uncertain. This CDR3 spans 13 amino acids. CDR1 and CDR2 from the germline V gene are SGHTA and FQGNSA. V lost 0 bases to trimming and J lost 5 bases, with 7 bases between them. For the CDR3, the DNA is TGTGCCAGCAGCTTAGCTAGCCGGGAGACCCAGTACTTC. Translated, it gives CASSLASRETQYF.

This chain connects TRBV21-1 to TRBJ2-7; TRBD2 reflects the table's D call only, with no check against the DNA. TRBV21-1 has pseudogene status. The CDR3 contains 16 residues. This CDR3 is CASSKEGDYPRGEQYF. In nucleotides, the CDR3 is TGTGCCAGCAGCAAAGAAGGAGACTATCCTAGAGGAGAGCAGTACTTC.

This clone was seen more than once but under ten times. CDR3 sequence reads: CASSFGQAYEQYF. The CDR3 region has the DNA TGTGCCAGCAGTTTCGGACAGGCCTACGAGCAGTACTTC. The chain has TRBV11-2 and TRBJ2-7; 7 bases align to TRBD1. Unmatched junction bases numbered 4, after V lost 6 bases and J lost 2 bases. Germline V CDR1 and CDR2: SGHAT, FQNNGV. The CDR3 consists of 13 residues.

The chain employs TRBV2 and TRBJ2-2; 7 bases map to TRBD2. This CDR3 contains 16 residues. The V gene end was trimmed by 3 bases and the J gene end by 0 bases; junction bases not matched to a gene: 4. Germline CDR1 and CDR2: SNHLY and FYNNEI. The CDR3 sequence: CASSDSRGANTGELFF. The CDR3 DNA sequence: TGTGCCAGCAGTGACTCTCGGGGGGCGAACACCGGGGAGCTGTTTTTT.

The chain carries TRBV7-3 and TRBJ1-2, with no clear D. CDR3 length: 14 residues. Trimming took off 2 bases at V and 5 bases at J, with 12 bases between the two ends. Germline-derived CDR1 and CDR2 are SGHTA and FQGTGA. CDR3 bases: TGTGCCAGCAGCTTAGTTCACGGAGAGTATGGCTACACCTTC. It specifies CASSLVHGEYGYTF.

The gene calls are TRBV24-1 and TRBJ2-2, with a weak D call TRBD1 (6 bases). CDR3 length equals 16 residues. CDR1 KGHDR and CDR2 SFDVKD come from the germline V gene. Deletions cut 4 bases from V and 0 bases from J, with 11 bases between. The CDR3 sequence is CATSEAGTPNTGELFF. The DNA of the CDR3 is TGTGCCACCAGTGAAGCCGGGACACCGAACACCGGGGAGCTGTTTTTT.

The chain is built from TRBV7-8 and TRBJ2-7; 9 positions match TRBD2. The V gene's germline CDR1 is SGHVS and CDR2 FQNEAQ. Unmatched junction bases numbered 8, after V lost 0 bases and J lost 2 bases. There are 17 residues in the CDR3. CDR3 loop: CASSLAGDSGGTYEQYF. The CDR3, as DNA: TGTGCCAGCAGCTTAGCCGGTGATAGCGGGGGAACCTACGAGCAGTACTTC. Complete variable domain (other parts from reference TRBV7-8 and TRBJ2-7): GAGVSQSPRYKVAKRGQDVALRCDPISGHVSLFWYQQALGQGPEFLTYFQNEAQLDKSGLPSDRFFAERPEGSVSTLKIQRTQQEDSAVYLCASSLAGDSGGTYEQYFGPGTRLTVT.

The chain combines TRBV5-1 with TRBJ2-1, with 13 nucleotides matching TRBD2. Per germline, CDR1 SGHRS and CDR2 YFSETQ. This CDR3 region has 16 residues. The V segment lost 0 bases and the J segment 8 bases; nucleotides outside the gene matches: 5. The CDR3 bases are TGCGCCAGCAGCTTGGAAGGGACTAGCGGGGTGGATGAGCAGTTCTTC. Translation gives CASSLEGTSGVDEQFF. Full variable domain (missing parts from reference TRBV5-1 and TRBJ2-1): KAGVTQTPRYLIKTRGQQVTLSCSPISGHRSVSWYQQTPGQGLQFLFEYFSETQRNKGNFPGRFSGRQFSNSRSEMNVSTLELGDSALYLCASSLEGTSGVDEQFFGPGTRLTVL.

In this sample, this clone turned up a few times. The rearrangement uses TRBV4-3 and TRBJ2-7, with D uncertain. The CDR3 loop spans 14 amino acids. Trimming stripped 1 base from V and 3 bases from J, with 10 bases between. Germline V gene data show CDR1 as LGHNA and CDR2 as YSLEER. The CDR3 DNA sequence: TGCGCCAGCAGCCAAGGGTGGTCTAGCTACGAGCAGTACTTC. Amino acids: CASSQGWSSYEQYF.

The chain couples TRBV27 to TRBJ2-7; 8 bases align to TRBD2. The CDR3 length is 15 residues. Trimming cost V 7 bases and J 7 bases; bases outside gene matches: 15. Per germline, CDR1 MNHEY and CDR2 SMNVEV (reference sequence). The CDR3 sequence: CASTPSGGALGEQYF. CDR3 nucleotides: TGTGCCAGCACCCCCTCGGGGGGGGCCCTGGGGGAGCAGTACTTC.

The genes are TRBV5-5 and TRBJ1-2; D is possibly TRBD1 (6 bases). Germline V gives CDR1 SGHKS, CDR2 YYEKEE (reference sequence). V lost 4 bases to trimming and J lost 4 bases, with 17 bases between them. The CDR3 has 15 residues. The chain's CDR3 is CASSPREGVGYGYTF. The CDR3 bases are TGTGCCAGCAGCCCCAGGGAGGGGGTGGGCTATGGCTACACCTTC. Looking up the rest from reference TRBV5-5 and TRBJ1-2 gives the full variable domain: DAGVTQSPTHLIKTRGQQVTLRCSPISGHKSVSWYQQVLGQGPQFIFQYYEKEERGRGNFPDRFSARQFPNYSSELNVNALLLGDSALYLCASSPREGVGYGYTFGSGTRLTVV.

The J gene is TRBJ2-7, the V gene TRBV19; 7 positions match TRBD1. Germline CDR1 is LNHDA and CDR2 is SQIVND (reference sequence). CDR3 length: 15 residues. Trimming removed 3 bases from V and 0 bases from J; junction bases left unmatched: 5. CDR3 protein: CASSMARGTSYEQYF. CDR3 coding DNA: TGTGCCAGTAGTATGGCCAGGGGGACCTCCTACGAGCAGTACTTC.

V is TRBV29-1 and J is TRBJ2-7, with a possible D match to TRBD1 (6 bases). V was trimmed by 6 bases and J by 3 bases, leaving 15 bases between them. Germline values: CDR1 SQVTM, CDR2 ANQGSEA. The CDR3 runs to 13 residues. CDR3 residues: CSVESRDNYEQYF. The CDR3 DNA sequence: TGCAGCGTGGAGTCCCGGGACAACTACGAGCAGTACTTC.

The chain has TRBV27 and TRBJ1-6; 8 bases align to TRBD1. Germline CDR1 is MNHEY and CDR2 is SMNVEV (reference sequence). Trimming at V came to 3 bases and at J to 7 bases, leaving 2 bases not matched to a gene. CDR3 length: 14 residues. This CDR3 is CASSLDRANSPLHF. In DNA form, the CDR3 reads TGTGCCAGCAGTTTGGACAGGGCAAATTCACCCCTCCACTTT.

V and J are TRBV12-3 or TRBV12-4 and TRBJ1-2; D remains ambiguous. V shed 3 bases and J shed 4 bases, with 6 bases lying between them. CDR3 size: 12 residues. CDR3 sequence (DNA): TGTGCCAGCAGTTTCCAGGCCTATGGCTACACCTTC. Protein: CASSFQAYGYTF.

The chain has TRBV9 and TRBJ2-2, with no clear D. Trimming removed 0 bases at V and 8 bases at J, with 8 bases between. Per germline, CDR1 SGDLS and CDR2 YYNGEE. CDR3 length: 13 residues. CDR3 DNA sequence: TGTGCCAGCAGCGTAGGACTTCTAGGGGAGCTGTTTTTT. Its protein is CASSVGLLGELFF.

CDR3 protein: CASSQGLSGNTIYF. The CDR3 bases are TGTGCCAGCAGCCAAGGTCTATCTGGAAACACCATATATTTT. The rearrangement uses TRBV3-1 (or the pseudogene TRBV3-2) and TRBJ1-3, with no clear D. V lost 1 base and J lost 1, with 5 bases in between. CDR1 LGHDT and CDR2 YNNKEL come from the germline V gene (reference sequence). The CDR3 spans 14 residues.

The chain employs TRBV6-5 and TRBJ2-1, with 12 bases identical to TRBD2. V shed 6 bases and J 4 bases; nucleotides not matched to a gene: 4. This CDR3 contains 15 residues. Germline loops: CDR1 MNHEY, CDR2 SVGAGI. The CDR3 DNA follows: TGTGCCAGCAGGTCTAGCGGGGGGGCTTACAATGAGCAGTTCTTC. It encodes CASRSSGGAYNEQFF.

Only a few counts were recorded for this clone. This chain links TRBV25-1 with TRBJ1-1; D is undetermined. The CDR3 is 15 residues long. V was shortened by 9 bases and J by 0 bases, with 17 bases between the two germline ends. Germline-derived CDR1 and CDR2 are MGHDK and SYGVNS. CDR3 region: CARNRLSVVNTEAFF. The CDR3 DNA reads TGTGCCAGGAATCGATTAAGCGTCGTGAACACTGAAGCTTTCTTT. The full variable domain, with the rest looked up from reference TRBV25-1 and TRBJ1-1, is EADIYQTPRYLVIGTGKKITLECSQTMGHDKMYWYQQDPGMELHLIHYSYGVNSTEKGDLSSESTVSRIRTEHFPLTLESARPSHTSQYLCARNRLSVVNTEAFFGQGTRLTVV.